This TCR beta chain was recovered during a study of blood T cell repertoires in COVID-19. Study overall: Researchers got acute and convalescent COVID-19 samples from the United States, Italy and Spain. T cells, B-cell-depleted T cells, or PBMCs supplied cDNA or gDNA.

Only in-frame clones appear in the TCRdb table, and some are missing; sequencing was by immunoSEQ multiplex PCR. The sample carries 120,000 or so clones, around 80% recorded once. This clone showed up just a few times. The sequenced sample consisted of peripheral blood. The clonotype was recovered from a man aged 30-40 years with COVID-19, enrolled during active disease.

This CDR3 is CASSKIGRVSLSYNSPLHF. CDR3 in DNA: TGTGCCAGCAGCAAAATCGGGCGGGTAAGCCTCTCCTATAATTCACCCCTCCACTTT. The chain is built from TRBV21-1 and TRBJ1-6. TRBV21-1 constitutes a pseudogene. The CDR3 length is 19 residues.